The text below deals with one TCR beta chain. Germline assignment: CDR1 SGHTA and CDR2 FQGNSA. There are 15 residues in the CDR3. With V trimmed by 5 bases and J by 7 bases, 8 bases remained unmatched. This record comes from a study of CD8 T cells in ankylosing spondylitis. TCRdb re-derived calls from the 5' RACE reads in MiXCR, one entry per CDR3 protein. The profile shows 120,000 or so distinct CDR3 sequences, roughly 13% of them singletons. The rearrangement uses TRBV7-2 and TRBJ1-5, with 10 bases fitting TRBD1. This sequence was found in a female donor with ankylosing spondylitis or in good health (not recorded which). The sequencing sample was made of blood, either unsorted or a sorted T cell fraction (not recorded which). CDR3 nucleotides: TGTGCCAGCAGCCCCGGACAGGGGGGACTCCAGCCCCAGCATTTT. As protein: CASSPGQGGLQPQHF.